The 16 T cell receptor beta chains below all came from one sample that was sequenced in a study of blood T cell repertoires in COVID-19. TCRdb's copy holds only in-frame clones and misses some; the assay was immunoSEQ multiplex PCR. The table includes approximately 170,000 clones, around nine tenths detected once. The sequencing input was peripheral blood. These receptors came from a woman older than 75 with COVID-19, enrolled during active disease.

This clone was observed a few times. The genes are TRBV27 and TRBJ2-7; no firm D call. V lost 9 bases and J lost 2, with 17 bases in between. Germline loops: CDR1 MNHEY, CDR2 SMNVEV (reference sequence). This CDR3 has 14 amino acids. The CDR3 nucleotides are TGTGCCAGTCCCTCCTTAGTGAGTACCTACGAGCAGTACTTC. It translates to CASPSLVSTYEQYF.

V gene TRBV19 combines with J gene TRBJ2-3, with TRBD1 matching 7 bases. The CDR3 spans 17 residues. Germline V CDR1 and CDR2: LNHDA, SQIVND (reference sequence). Trimming took 3 bases from V and 0 from J; bases not matched to a gene: 9. In DNA form, the CDR3 reads TGTGCCAGTAGTATTCTAACTAAGGGGGCTAGCACAGATACGCAGTATTTT. Translation gives CASSILTKGASTDTQYF.

This clone was detected only a few times. CDR3 nucleotides: TGTGCCAGCGGAGACAGGCTGGCTGGCTACACCTTC. Its protein product is CASGDRLAGYTF. V gene TRBV6-5 combines with J gene TRBJ1-2, with D perhaps matching TRBD1 (6 bases). V was shortened by 8 bases and J by 7 bases, with 14 bases between the two germline ends. The germline gives CDR1 MNHEY, CDR2 SVGAGI. This CDR3 contains 12 residues.

The chain joins TRBV7-2 to TRBJ2-2; maybe TRBD2 (5 bases). The ends were cut back, 4 bases at V and 6 bases at J, with 21 bases in the middle. Germline V gene lookup returns CDR1 SGHTA and CDR2 FQGNSA. The CDR3 has 17 residues. CDR3 bases: TGTGCCAGCAGCTCAGAGAGAGGCGTCACAGCGGCCGGGGAGCTGTTTTTT. As protein: CASSSERGVTAAGELFF.

This clone occurred once. CDR3 DNA: TGTGCCAGCAGCTTGTTGGGGGGAGAGACCCAGTACTTC. It is translated as CASSLLGGETQYF. The rearrangement joins TRBV11-3 to TRBJ2-5; possible D gene TRBD2, 6 bases. Deletions cut 3 bases from V and 4 bases from J, with 9 bases between. The CDR3 covers 13 residues. CDR1 and CDR2 (germline): SGHNT, YENEEA.

The chain couples TRBV18 to TRBJ1-5, with TRBD1 identical over 8 bases. J was trimmed by 0 bases and V by 2 bases; bases with no gene match: 9. Germline CDR1 and CDR2: KGHSH and LQKENI. The CDR3 sequence is 18 residues long. The CDR3 is CASSPRAGGVNSNQPQHF. The CDR3, as DNA: TGTGCCAGCTCACCAAGGGCAGGGGGCGTGAATAGCAATCAGCCCCAGCATTTT.

The chain couples TRBV29-1 to TRBJ1-5, with 9 bases lining up with TRBD1. This CDR3 has 12 amino acids. Unmatched junction bases numbered 2, after V lost 6 bases and J lost 5 bases. Germline loops: CDR1 SQVTM, CDR2 ANQGSEA. CDR3 nucleotide sequence: TGCAGCGTCAGGACAGGGGATCAGCCCCAGCATTTT. Protein sequence: CSVRTGDQPQHF. The whole variable domain, filled in from reference TRBV29-1 and TRBJ1-5, reads SAVISQKPSRDICQRGTSLTIQCQVDSQVTMMFWYRQQPGQSLTLIATANQGSEATYESGFVIDKFPISRPNLTFSTLTVSNMSPEDSSIYLCSVRTGDQPQHFGDGTRLSIL.

This clone was counted once. The rearrangement uses TRBV6-6 and TRBJ1-2; D might be TRBD1 (6 bases). V lost 2 bases and J lost 6, with 16 bases in between. Germline loops: CDR1 MNHNY, CDR2 SVGAGI (reference sequence). CDR3 length: 15 residues. The CDR3 DNA follows: TGTGCCAGCAGTTACGCCCGGGACATCAGCGATGGCTACACCTTC. It specifies CASSYARDISDGYTF.

The chain uses TRBV28 and TRBJ2-5, with D tentatively TRBD1 (6 bases). This CDR3 has 14 amino acids. The germline CDR1 and CDR2 sequences are MDHEN and SYDVKM. Trimming removed 5 bases at V and 1 base at J, with 11 bases between. The CDR3 loop is CASSIRQAQETQYF. Here the CDR3 DNA reads TGTGCCAGCAGTATAAGACAGGCCCAAGAGACCCAGTACTTC.

The V and J genes are TRBV2 and TRBJ2-3; D is unclear. Germline V gives CDR1 SNHLY, CDR2 FYNNEI. The CDR3 is made up of 16 amino acids. With 4 bases removed from V and 0 bases from J, the gap between germline ends came to 14 bases. CDR3 DNA sequence: TGTGCCAGCAGTGCAAGAAAAAAAACTAGCACAGATACGCAGTATTTT. It codes for CASSARKKTSTDTQYF.

The chain carries TRBV3-1 (or the pseudogene TRBV3-2) and TRBJ1-2; no firm D call. The CDR3 runs 13 residues. Trimming took off 5 bases at V and 2 bases at J, with 9 bases between the two ends. CDR1 is LGHDT and CDR2 is YNNKEL in the germline V gene (reference sequence). As DNA, the CDR3 is TGTGCCAGCAGCAATCCCTCCAACTATGGCTACACCTTC. It yields the protein CASSNPSNYGYTF.

This clone was counted once. The chain is built from TRBV7-8 and TRBJ1-5; 10 bases align to TRBD1. Germline lookup yields CDR1 SGHVS and CDR2 FQNEAQ. The V gene end was trimmed by 5 bases and the J gene end by 2 bases; junction bases not matched to a gene: 6. The CDR3 contains 16 residues. The CDR3, as DNA: TGTGCCAGCAGCCCCTGGGACAGGGGACGCAATCAGCCCCAGCATTTT. It specifies CASSPWDRGRNQPQHF.

The V gene is TRBV5-6, the J gene TRBJ2-2; perhaps TRBD1 as D (6 bases). The CDR3 loop spans 14 amino acids. V gave up 7 bases and J gave up 1 base, with 11 bases separating them. The germline CDR1 and CDR2 sequences are SGHDT and YYEEEE. CDR3 DNA sequence: TGTGCCAGCGTCAGGGGACGGAACACCGGGGAGCTGTTTTTT. It codes for CASVRGRNTGELFF.

The V gene is TRBV19, the J gene TRBJ2-2; tentatively, D is TRBD2 (6 bases). The CDR3 has 14 residues. Germline V gene lookup returns CDR1 LNHDA and CDR2 SQIVND (reference sequence). V lost 7 bases to trimming and J lost 4 bases, with 13 bases between them. The CDR3 is CASIGGQRTGELFF. The CDR3 nucleotides are TGTGCCAGTATCGGAGGGCAGCGCACCGGGGAGCTGTTTTTT.

The rearrangement uses TRBV7-9 and TRBJ1-1, with a tentative D call TRBD1 (5 bases). In germline, CDR1 is SEHNR, CDR2 FQNEAQ (reference sequence). This CDR3 has 14 amino acids. The germline V and J ends were trimmed by 2 bases and 2 bases, with 9 bases remaining between them. The chain's CDR3 is CASSLSQGNTEAFF. Written as DNA, the CDR3 is TGTGCCAGCAGCTTATCCCAGGGAAACACTGAAGCTTTCTTT. Variable domain in full (rest from reference TRBV7-9 and TRBJ1-1): DTGVSQNPRHKITKRGQNVTFRCDPISEHNRLYWYRQTLGQGPEFLTYFQNEAQLEKSRLLSDRFSAERPKGSFSTLEIQRTEQGDSAMYLCASSLSQGNTEAFFGQGTRLTVV.

The chain is built from TRBV3-1 (or the pseudogene TRBV3-2) and TRBJ1-1; possible D gene TRBD1, 5 bases. Germline CDR1 LGHDT, CDR2 YNNKEL (reference sequence). Trimming removed 7 bases at V and 10 bases at J, with 22 bases between. This CDR3 has 14 amino acids. In DNA form, the CDR3 reads TGTGCCAGCATAAAAAGGGATAGTTCGGGGGGAGCTTTCTTT. It codes for CASIKRDSSGGAFF.